This T cell receptor beta chain was documented in a study of blood T cell repertoires in COVID-19 (TCRdb year 2020). For the study in its entirety: The collaborator samples originated in the United States, Italy and Spain and spanned the acute and convalescent phases of COVID-19. The prospective study material was composed of cDNA or gDNA derived from T cells, B-cell-depleted T cells, or PBMCs. The dataset comprised deeply sampled blood TCRbeta repertoires from subjects exposed to, actively infected with, or recovered from COVID-19. The repertoires were made available in a free public database intended to serve as a resource for research on the immune response to SARS-CoV-2. The samples were drawn from the first 160 participants of the ongoing ImmuneRACE study and from 950 to 1,500 subjects provided by 6 global collaborators. The sample metadata nearly always contained a de-identified subject ID, COVID-19 status, age in years and sex. Where available, HLA class I and class II types were obtained from metadata supplied by the sample provider rather than from assay-based typing.

General study outcomes and caveats: The quantity of clinical and demographic metadata differed by source and by participant and was supplied without curation.

A note on this clone: The antigen it binds to is not known. No much larger clone is present one base from it, and per-base qualities are unavailable.

TCRbeta CDR3 regions were amplified from genomic DNA using the immunoSEQ Assay, a bias-controlled multiplex PCR. The published analysis was carried out like this. Nucleated cell counts per sample were estimated from amplification of reference gene primers within the assay. To quantify the absolute abundance of each unique TCRbeta CDR3 rearrangement, sequence reads were collapsed and filtered. Productive Simpson clonality was computed per sample as the square root of Simpson's diversity index over productive rearrangements. Here the immuneACCESS table is served through TCRdb, limited to in-frame sequences with V and J called. Missing clones are a known gap in these copies; in checked studies unresolved V genes cover under half, and the rest lacks a known reason. V and J calls and clone size are as listed in that table; D and trimming were resolved from the DNA. This sample comprises a few hundred thousand clones, approximately 88% of them detected only once. About a tenth of the sample lies in the top ten.

In the prospective study, participants were roughly 18 to 100 years old, resided in about two dozen geographic areas of the United States, and were enrolled through a virtual design. Cohort assignment in the prospective study relied on participant-reported clinical history from a screening survey and a study questionnaire. Mobile phlebotomists in the prospective study collected whole blood, serum and a nasopharyngeal or oropharyngeal swab from every participant. Prospective study participants could optionally give additional blood draws and questionnaires over a roughly 2-month period. Prospective study blood samples were shipped either frozen or at room temperature before DNA extraction. The sample taken for sequencing was PBMCs or T cells enriched from blood (not recorded which). This sequence originates from a man between 18 and 29 years old with acute COVID-19.

Read as DNA, the sequence is TGCGCCAGCAGCCACGTCGGGAACCGACTCCGCGGGAGGAGGGCCTACAATGAGCAGTTCTTC. This yields the protein CASSHVGNRLRGRRAYNEQFF. The sequence links TRBV4-1 to TRBJ2-1; a stretch of 8 junction bases matches TRBD2. The CDR3, from cysteine to phenylalanine, totals 21 residues. Only the CDR3 DNA is retained, 63 bases long and in frame from the first base. V ends up 3 bases short and J 2 bases short, with an unmatched junction base count of 21. CDR1 and CDR2, per the germline V gene, are MGHRA and YSYEKL.